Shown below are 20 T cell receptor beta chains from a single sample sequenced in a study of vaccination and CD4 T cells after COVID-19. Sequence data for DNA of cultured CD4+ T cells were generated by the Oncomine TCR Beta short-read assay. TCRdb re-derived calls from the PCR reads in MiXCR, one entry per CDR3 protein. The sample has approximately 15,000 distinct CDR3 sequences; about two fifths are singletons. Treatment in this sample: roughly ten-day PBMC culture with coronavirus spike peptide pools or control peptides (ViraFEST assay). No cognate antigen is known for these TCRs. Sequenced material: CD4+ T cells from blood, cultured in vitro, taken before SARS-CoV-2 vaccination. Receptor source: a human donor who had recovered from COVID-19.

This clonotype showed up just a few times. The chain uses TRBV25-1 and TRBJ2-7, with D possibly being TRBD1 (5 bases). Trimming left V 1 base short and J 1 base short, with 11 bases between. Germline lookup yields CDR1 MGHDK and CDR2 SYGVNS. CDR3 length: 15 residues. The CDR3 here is CASSEFRAGSYEQYF. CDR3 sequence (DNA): TGTGCCAGCAGTGAATTCAGGGCAGGGTCCTACGAGCAGTACTTC.

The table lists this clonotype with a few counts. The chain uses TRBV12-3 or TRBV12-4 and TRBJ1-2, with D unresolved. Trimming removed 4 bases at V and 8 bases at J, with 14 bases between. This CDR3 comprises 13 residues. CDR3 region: CASSYQSLGGYTF. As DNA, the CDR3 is TGTGCCAGCAGTTACCAGAGCCTCGGGGGCTACACCTTC.

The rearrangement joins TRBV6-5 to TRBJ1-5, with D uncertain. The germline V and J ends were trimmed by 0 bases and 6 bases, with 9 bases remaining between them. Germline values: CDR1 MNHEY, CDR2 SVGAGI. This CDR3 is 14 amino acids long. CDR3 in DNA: TGTGCCAGCAGTTACTCGTCGGGAGCTCAGCCCCAGCATTTT. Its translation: CASSYSSGAQPQHF.

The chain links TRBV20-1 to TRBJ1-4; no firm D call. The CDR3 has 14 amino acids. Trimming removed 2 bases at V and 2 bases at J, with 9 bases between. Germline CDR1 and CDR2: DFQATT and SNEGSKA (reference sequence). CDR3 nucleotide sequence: TGCAGTGCTAGAAGCAGTACGACTAATGAAAAACTGTTTTTT. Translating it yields CSARSSTTNEKLFF.

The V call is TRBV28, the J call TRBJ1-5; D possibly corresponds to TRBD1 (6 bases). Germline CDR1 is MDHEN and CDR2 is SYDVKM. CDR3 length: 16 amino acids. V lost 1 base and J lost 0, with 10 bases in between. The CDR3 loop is CASSLLGGLSNQPQHF. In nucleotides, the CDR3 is TGTGCCAGCAGTTTATTAGGGGGGCTTAGCAATCAGCCCCAGCATTTT.

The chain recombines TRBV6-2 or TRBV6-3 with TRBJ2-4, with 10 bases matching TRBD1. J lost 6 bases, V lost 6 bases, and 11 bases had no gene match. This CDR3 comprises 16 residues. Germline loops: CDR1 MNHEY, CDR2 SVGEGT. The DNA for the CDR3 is TGTGCCAGCAGGTTCACCGGGACAGGGGTCGGAAACATTCAGTACTTC. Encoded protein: CASRFTGTGVGNIQYF.

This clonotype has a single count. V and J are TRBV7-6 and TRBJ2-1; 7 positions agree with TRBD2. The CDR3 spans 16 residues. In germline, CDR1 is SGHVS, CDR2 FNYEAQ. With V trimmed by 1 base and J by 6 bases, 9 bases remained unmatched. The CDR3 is CASSLGGSGTSNEQFF. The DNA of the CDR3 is TGTGCCAGCAGCTTAGGCGGGAGCGGTACAAGCAATGAGCAGTTCTTC.

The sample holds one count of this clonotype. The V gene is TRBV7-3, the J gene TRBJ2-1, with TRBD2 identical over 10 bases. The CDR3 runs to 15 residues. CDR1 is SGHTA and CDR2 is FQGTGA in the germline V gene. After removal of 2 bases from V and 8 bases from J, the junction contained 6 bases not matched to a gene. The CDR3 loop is CASSLSLSGRYEQFF. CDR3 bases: TGTGCCAGCAGCTTATCGCTTAGCGGGAGGTATGAGCAGTTCTTC.

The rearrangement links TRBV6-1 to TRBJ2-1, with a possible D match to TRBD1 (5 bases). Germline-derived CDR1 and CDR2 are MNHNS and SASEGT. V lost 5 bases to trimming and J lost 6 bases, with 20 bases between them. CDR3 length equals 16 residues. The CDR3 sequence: CASSPRAKQGINEQFF. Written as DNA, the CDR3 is TGTGCCAGCAGTCCCCGGGCCAAGCAGGGCATCAATGAGCAGTTCTTC.

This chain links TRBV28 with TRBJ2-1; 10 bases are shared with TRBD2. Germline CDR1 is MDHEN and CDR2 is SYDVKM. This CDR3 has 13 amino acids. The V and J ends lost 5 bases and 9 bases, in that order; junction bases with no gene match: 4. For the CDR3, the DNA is TGTGCCAGCAGTCAGACTAGCGGGTTTGAGCAGTTCTTC. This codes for CASSQTSGFEQFF. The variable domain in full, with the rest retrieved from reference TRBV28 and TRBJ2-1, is DVKVTQSSRYLVKRTGEKVFLECVQDMDHENMFWYRQDPGLGLRLIYFSYDVKMKEKGDIPEGYSVSREKKERFSLILESASTNQTSMYLCASSQTSGFEQFFGPGTRLTVL.

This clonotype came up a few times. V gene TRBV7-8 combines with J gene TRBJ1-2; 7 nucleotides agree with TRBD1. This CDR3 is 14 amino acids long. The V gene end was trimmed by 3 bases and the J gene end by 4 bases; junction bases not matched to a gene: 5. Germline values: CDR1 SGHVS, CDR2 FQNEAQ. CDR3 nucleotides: TGTGCCAGCAGCTTCGGCAGGGGGACCTATGGCTACACCTTC. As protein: CASSFGRGTYGYTF.

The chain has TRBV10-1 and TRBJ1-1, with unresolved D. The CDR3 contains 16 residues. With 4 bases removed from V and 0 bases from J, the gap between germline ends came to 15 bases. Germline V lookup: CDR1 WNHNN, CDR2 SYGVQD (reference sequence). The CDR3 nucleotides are TGCGCCAGCAGTGGACGGCGATTGGTCTTGAACACTGAAGCTTTCTTT. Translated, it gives CASSGRRLVLNTEAFF.

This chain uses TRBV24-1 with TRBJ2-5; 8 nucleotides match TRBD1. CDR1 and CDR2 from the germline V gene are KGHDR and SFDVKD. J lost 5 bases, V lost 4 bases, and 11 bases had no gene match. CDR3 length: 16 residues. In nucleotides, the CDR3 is TGTGCCACCAGTGACCCCGAACAGGGGGATTCGGAGACCCAGTACTTC. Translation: CATSDPEQGDSETQYF.

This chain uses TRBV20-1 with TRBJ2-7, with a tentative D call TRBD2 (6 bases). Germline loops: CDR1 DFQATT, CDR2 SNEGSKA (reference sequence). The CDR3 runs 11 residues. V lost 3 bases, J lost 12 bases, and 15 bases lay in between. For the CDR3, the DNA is TGCAGTGCTAGCCAGGGAGGTCGTGGGTACTTC. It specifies CSASQGGRGYF.

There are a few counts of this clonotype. CDR3 sequence: CASAIGMNTEAFF. The CDR3 DNA reads TGTGCCAGCGCGATCGGGATGAACACTGAAGCTTTCTTT. The chain recombines TRBV2 with TRBJ1-1, with D uncertain. Germline CDR1 reads SNHLY; CDR2 reads FYNNEI. The V and J ends lost 8 bases and 0 bases respectively, with 10 bases between them. This CDR3 has 13 residues.

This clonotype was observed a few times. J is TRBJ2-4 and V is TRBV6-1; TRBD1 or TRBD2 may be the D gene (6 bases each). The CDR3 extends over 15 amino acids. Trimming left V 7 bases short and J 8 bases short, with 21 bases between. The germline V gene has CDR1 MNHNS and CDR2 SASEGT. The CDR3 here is CASTLRGGGGDIQYF. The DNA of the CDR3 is TGTGCCAGCACCCTCCGAGGAGGGGGTGGGGACATTCAGTACTTC.

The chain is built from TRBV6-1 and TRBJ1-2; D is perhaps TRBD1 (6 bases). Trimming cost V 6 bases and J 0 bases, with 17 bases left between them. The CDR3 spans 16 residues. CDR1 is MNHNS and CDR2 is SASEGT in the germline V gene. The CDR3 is CASSATGAAANYGYTF. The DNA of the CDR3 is TGTGCCAGCAGCGCAACGGGGGCGGCGGCTAACTATGGCTACACCTTC.

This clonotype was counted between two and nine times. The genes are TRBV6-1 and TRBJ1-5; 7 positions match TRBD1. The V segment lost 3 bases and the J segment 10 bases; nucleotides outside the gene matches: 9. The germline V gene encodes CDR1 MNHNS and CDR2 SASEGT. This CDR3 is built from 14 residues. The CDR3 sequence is CASSEGTASEPQHF. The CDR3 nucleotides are TGTGCCAGCAGTGAGGGGACAGCCTCCGAACCCCAGCATTTT.

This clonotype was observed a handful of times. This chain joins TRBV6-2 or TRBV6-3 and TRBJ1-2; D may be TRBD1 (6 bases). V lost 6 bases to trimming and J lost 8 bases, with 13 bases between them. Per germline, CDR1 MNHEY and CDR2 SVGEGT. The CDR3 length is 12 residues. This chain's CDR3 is CASRATGYGYTF. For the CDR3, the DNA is TGTGCCAGCAGGGCCACAGGGTACGGCTACACCTTC.

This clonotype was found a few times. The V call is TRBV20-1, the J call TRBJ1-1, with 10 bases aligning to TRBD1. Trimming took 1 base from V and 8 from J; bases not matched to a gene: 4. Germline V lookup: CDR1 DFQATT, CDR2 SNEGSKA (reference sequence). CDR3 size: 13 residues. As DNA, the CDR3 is TGCAGTGCTAGAGTGACAGGGGGCAGGGAAGCTTTCTTT. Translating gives CSARVTGGREAFF.